Detailed here is one T cell receptor (beta chain). The antigen remains unidentified. The PCR employed 60 Vbeta primers together with 13 Jbeta primers. This table comes from immunoSEQ multiplex PCR, and its TCRdb copy is limited to in-frame clones, with some not included. The sample carries tens of thousands of clones, about two thirds recorded once. Germline CDR1 and CDR2: SGDLS and YYNGEE. The germline V and J ends were trimmed by 4 bases and 6 bases, with 16 bases remaining between them. This CDR3 has 15 amino acids. This sample was taken from a study of cytomegalovirus exposure and HLA in healthy donors. Across the whole study: A previous analysis identified fewer than 130 million unique TCR beta sequences derived from around 180 million T cells. The study placed around 85% of its roughly 400 genotyped donors in the Caucasian-associated ancestry cluster. Overall study findings and caveats: Many donors shared some public TCRs, even though most TCR sequences were rare. Later analysis associated a missense DCLRE1C variant with TCR beta V- and J-gene trimming.

The sequenced sample consisted of PBMCs. The TCR was taken from a woman aged 45-65 years in good health and CMV-seropositive. The J gene is TRBJ1-4, the V gene TRBV9, with D possibly TRBD1 on 6 matching bases. CDR3 in amino acids: CASSLGGGWDEKLFF. The CDR3 nucleotides read TGTGCCAGCAGCCTGGGGGGGGGCTGGGATGAAAAACTGTTTTTT.